The table lists the clone carrying this T cell receptor beta chain with many counts. These data originate in a study of identical twins. Healthy Caucasians, and only they, were the donors. V lost 3 bases and J lost 1; bases outside the gene matches: 4. The CDR3 spans 17 residues. In germline, CDR1 is SGHTA, CDR2 FQGNSA. TCRdb processed the 5' RACE reads anew with MiXCR; each CDR3 protein has one entry. The sample has about 200,000 distinct CDR3 sequences, about 11% seen once. The chain employs TRBV7-2 and TRBJ2-1, with 12 nucleotides matching TRBD2. The receptor was derived from a man aged 45-65 years in good health. The sample comprised memory T cells sorted from blood. Written as DNA, the CDR3 is TGTGCCAGCAGCTTTGGACTAGCGGGGCAATCCTACAATGAGCAGTTCTTC. Protein sequence: CASSFGLAGQSYNEQFF.